The sequence of this T cell receptor (beta chain) was determined in a study of read filtering for tumor transcriptome and immune sequencing. Study summary: DNase treatment preceded whole-transcriptome library preparation. Study results and caveats: Compared with RNA-seq, IR-seq gave much higher clonotype depth and reliability. Single-read clonotypes: about 81.9% of IR-seq clonotypes (roughly 4% of reads), around three quarters of RNA-seq clonotypes (44.6% of reads).

This library used roughly 430 ng RNA and molecular barcoded adaptors spanning alpha/delta and beta/gamma chains. TCRdb independently ran MiXCR on the reads; one entry per CDR3 protein. Found here are about 47,000 distinct CDR3 sequences, approximately 12% of them singletons; the top ten hold roughly 15%. Trimming took 4 bases from V and 3 from J; bases not matched to a gene: 6. This CDR3 spans 14 amino acids. In germline, CDR1 is SGHRS, CDR2 YFSETQ. This clonotype occurred many times. The antigen is unknown. At the time of active disease, bone marrow was collected from every patient. This sequence joins TRBV5-1 and TRBJ2-5, with 7 bases fitting TRBD1. This sequence was found in a donor at least 40 years old with multiple myeloma. The sequenced sample was a population of CD138-negative cells sorted from bone marrow. The CDR3 loop is CASSPGTAEETQYF. DNA for the CDR3: TGCGCCAGCAGCCCCGGGACAGCGGAAGAGACCCAGTACTTC.